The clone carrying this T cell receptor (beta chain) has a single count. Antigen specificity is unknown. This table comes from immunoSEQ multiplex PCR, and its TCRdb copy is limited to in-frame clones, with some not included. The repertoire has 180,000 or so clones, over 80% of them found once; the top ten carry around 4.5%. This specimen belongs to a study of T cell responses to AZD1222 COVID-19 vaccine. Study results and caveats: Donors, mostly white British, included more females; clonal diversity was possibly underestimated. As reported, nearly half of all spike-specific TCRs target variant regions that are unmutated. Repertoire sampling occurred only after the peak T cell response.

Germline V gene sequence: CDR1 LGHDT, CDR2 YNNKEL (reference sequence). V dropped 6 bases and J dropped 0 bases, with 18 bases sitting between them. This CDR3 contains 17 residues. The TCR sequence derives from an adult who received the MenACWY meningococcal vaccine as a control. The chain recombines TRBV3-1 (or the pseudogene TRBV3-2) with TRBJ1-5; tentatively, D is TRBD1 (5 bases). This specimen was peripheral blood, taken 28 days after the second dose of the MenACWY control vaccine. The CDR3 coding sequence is TGTGCCAGCAGTCGTTCGGAGGGGAAGAGTAGCAATCAGCCCCAGCATTTT. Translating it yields CASSRSEGKSSNQPQHF.